Sequencing of this T cell receptor (beta chain) was carried out in a study of cytomegalovirus exposure and HLA in healthy donors. Study results and caveats: In a later analysis, CMV-associated beta chains were mostly HLA-associated, it appeared. In presence/absence analyses, roughly uniform sequencing depth across donors was assumed. The study labeled 150 or so TCR beta chains cytomegalovirus-associated. Later, an analysis found that common viral pathogens appeared to be linked with several of the most significant clusters.

On this clone: The antigen remains unidentified.

V shed 3 bases and J 10 bases; nucleotides not matched to a gene: 12. Germline CDR1 reads SGHVS; CDR2 reads FNYEAQ. The CDR3 covers 15 residues. Researchers ran the PCR with 60 Vbeta and 13 Jbeta primers. Clones were read by immunoSEQ multiplex PCR, and TCRdb kept only the in-frame ones, dropping some. The table has approximately 80,000 clones, 65% to 75% seen once. The gene calls are TRBV7-6 and TRBJ2-1, with TRBD1 identical over 7 bases. The specimen was PBMCs. The clonotype originates from a man in his sixties in good health and CMV-seronegative. The chain's CDR3 is CASSLRKGALREQFF. For the CDR3, the DNA is TGTGCCAGCAGCTTGAGGAAGGGGGCGTTGCGGGAGCAGTTCTTC.